This T cell receptor beta chain was retrieved from a study of OX40 agonist ivuxolimab in advanced cancers. With regard to the full study: Ivuxolimab was an agonistic, fully human IgG2 monoclonal antibody directed against OX40 (CD134), a costimulatory receptor. The monotherapy dose-escalation portion (N of about 50 patients) of the phase I ivuxolimab trial is reported in the paper. Prior anti-PD-1, anti-PD-L1 or anti-CTLA-4 therapy was permitted, and approximately 42% of dose-escalation patients had received checkpoint inhibitors. The dose-escalation cohort was about 86% male with a mean age of approximately 59 years, ranging from roughly 23 to 80. Peripheral TCRbeta sequencing aimed to test whether ivuxolimab altered TCR sequence diversity and caused clonal T-cell expansion. Intravenous ivuxolimab was administered to patients every 2 weeks at six dose levels: 0.01, 0.1, 0.3, 1.5, 3 and 10 mg/kg. Three dose-escalation patients achieved partial responses, one with hepatocellular carcinoma and two with cutaneous melanoma. Of the approximately 54 patients in dose escalation, 19 had hepatocellular carcinoma, roughly 15 had melanoma, 9 had renal cell carcinoma and 9 had head and neck cancer. Summary of the overall study and its limitations: Clonal expansion of both CD4+ and CD8+ blood T cells was observed from baseline to week 6 at doses 0.1 to 3.0 mg/kg. Low levels of normalized T-cell clonal expansion were also seen in some nonresponding patients. On average, CD8+ T cells showed more expanded clones than CD4+ T cells after ivuxolimab. Which antigens the clonally expanded peripheral T cells were specific for was not determined. Partial responders in the 0.1-3.0 mg/kg groups had among the lowest normalized peripheral clonal expansion, especially among CD8+ T cells.

Inclusive of the bounding cysteine and phenylalanine, the CDR3 is 17 residues long. Solely the CDR3 DNA is kept, with 51 bases framed from the first base. Compared with germline, V lacks 4 bases and J lacks 3 bases; bases without a gene match: 9. CDR1 and CDR2 were assigned from the germline V gene (reference sequence) as SEHNR and FQNEAQ. Genomic DNA was isolated from the sorted cells so that the TCRbeta CDR3 region could be sequenced. The immunoSEQ Assay was used for sequencing of TCRbeta CDR3 regions. Here the immuneACCESS table is served through TCRdb, limited to in-frame sequences with V and J called. Missing clones are a known gap in these copies; in checked studies unresolved V genes cover under half, and the rest lacks a known reason. The sample records tens of thousands of clones, just under 85% of which are singletons. Jointly, the top ten make up approximately 9.4% of the sample. For this clone: The target of this receptor is not known. Base qualities were left out, and no much larger clone turns up one base away.

Patients with autoimmune disease history or receiving systemic immunosuppression were excluded from the trial. Peripheral blood for TCR sequencing was collected from all dose cohorts at baseline, on cycle 4 day 1, and on cycle 7 day 1. The samples were drawn from a first-in-human, open-label, multicenter phase I dose-escalation trial of ivuxolimab. The trial enrolled adults with locally advanced or metastatic head and neck squamous cell, hepatocellular, melanoma or renal cell carcinoma. Before TCR sequencing, CD4+ T cells and CD8+ T cells were sorted from peripheral blood as separate populations. The specimen was CD4+ or CD8+ T cells sorted from blood, collected in a trial of the OX40 agonist ivuxolimab. The chain is made from TRBV7-9 and TRBJ2-3; 11 bases in the junction line up with TRBD2. The clonotype originates from an adult with an advanced solid tumor such as melanoma, head and neck, liver or kidney cancer. The DNA sequence reads TGTGCCAGCAGCTCCGGTAGCGGGGGGGCCGGGACAGATACGCAGTATTTT. It codes for CASSSGSGGAGTDTQYF.